This T cell receptor beta chain was obtained from a study of T-cell reconstitution after alpha-beta-depleted transplantation in children. The study's findings and limits: After transplant, high TCRbeta diversity at day 60 in some patients arose from surviving recipient T cells and thymic progenitors. About two months after transplant, alpha-beta T cells reportedly came from several hundred expanded graft clones.

Researchers prepared the TCRbeta library using unique molecular identifiers, the study reports. TCRdb analysed the PCR reads with MiXCR anew, one entry per CDR3 protein. The sample yields under 400,000 distinct CDR3 sequences, 23% seen once. This clonotype has just a few counts. Its antigen is unidentified. J lost 1 base, V lost 2 bases, and 4 bases had no gene match. The CDR3 loop spans 17 amino acids. Germline CDR1 reads SGHVT; CDR2 reads SQSDAQ. This chain links TRBV7-4 with TRBJ1-6, with TRBD1 matching over 8 bases. This clonotype originated in a male patient aged 5 to 17 who had a stem cell transplant for acute lymphoblastic leukemia, so the T cells may come from the graft donor. The specimen comprised PBMCs, mostly from graft donor cells, sampled 180 days after TCRalphabeta/CD19-depleted stem cell transplant. In nucleotides, the CDR3 is TGTGCCAGCAGCTTAATCAGGGGGCATTCCTATAATTCACCCCTCCACTTT. Translation: CASSLIRGHSYNSPLHF.